This T cell receptor beta chain appears in the sequencing data of a study of T cells in Graves' hyperthyroidism and ophthalmopathy. This clonotype was found many times. The TCR beta CDR3 regions underwent amplification using RNA transcripts as the source. HTBI primers were employed in a first-round RT-PCR of the TCR CDR3. TCRdb re-called the multiplex PCR reads through MiXCR, storing one row per CDR3 protein. Altogether hundreds of thousands of distinct CDR3 sequences are present, 14% to 15% being singletons, with the ten largest covering roughly an eighth. Material for sequencing was blood. This sequence originates from a man younger than 35 with Graves' ophthalmopathy.

In nucleotides, the CDR3 is TGTGCCAGCAGCCAAGATCTTGCACTGAACACTGAAGCTTTCTTT. Amino acid sequence: CASSQDLALNTEAFF. The V and J genes are TRBV4-2 and TRBJ1-1; D gene uncertain. This CDR3 has 15 amino acids. V was clipped by 0 bases and J by 0 bases, with 8 bases between them. Germline lookup yields CDR1 LGHNA and CDR2 YNFKEQ.